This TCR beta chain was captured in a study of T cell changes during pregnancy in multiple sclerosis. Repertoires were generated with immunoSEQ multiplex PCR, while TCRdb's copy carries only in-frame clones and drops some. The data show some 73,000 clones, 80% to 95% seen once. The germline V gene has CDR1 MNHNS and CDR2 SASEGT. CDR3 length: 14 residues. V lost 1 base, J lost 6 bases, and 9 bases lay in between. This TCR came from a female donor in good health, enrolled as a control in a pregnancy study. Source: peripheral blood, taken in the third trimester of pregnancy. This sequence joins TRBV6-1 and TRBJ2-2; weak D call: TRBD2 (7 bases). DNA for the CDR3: TGTGCCAGCAGTGAAGGGGGGGGGCCCGGGGAGCTGTTTTTT. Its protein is CASSEGGGPGELFF.